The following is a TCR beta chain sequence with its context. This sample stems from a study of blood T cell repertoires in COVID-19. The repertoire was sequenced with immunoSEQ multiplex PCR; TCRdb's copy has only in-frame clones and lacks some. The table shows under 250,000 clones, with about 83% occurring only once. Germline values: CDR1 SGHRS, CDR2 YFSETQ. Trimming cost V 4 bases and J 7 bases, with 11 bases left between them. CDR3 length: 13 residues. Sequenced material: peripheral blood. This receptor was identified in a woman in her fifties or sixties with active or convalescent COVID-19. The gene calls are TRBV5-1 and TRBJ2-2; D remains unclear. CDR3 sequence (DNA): TGCGCCAGCAGCCTCGTAGCCGACGGGGAGCTGTTTTTT. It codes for CASSLVADGELFF.